These T cell receptor beta chains were read from a single sample in a study of identical twins. TCRdb re-derived calls from the 5' RACE reads in MiXCR, one entry per CDR3 protein. Among some 1,700,000 distinct CDR3 sequences listed, around a third were seen once. The sequenced sample was cord blood. Source of these receptors: a newborn girl in good health. Each CDR3 is given with its conserved first and last residue. The D gene is left open where the match is weak. A row's size may be missing; if present it is once, few, many or a size class.

V gene	clone size	D gene	J gene	CDR3 protein	CDR3 DNA
TRBV27	.	.	TRBJ1-5	CASSLHRSNQPQHF	TGTGCCAGCAGTTTACACAGGAGCAATCAGCCCCAGCATTTT
TRBV27	few	.	TRBJ2-3	CASSLAEGADTQYF	TGTGCCAGCAGTTTAGCGGAGGGGGCAGATACGCAGTATTTT
TRBV10-3	many	.	TRBJ2-7	CAISDRRVSYEQYF	TGTGCCATCAGTGACCGCAGGGTTTCCTACGAGCAGTACTTC
TRBV19	.	TRBD1	TRBJ2-1	CASSIWTGGPPGGDLYNEQFF	TGTGCCAGTAGTATCTGGACAGGGGGCCCCCCGGGTGGGGATCTTTACAATGAGCAGTTCTTC
TRBV23-1	.	.	TRBJ2-2	CASSQSKQANTGELFF	TGCGCCAGCAGTCAATCGAAGCAGGCGAACACCGGGGAGCTGTTTTTT
TRBV28	.	.	TRBJ1-2	CASSSESTGRRGYTF	TGTGCCAGCAGTTCCGAATCTACAGGGAGAAGGGGCTACACCTTC
TRBV13	few	.	TRBJ2-3	CASSPSWTETSTDTQYF	TGTGCCAGCAGCCCAAGCTGGACTGAGACTAGCACAGATACGCAGTATTTT
TRBV10-3	few	TRBD1	TRBJ1-1	CAIRGTGGGTEAFF	TGTGCCATCAGGGGGACAGGGGGCGGGACTGAAGCTTTCTTT
TRBV7-2	.	.	TRBJ2-5	CASTYEGTGTEVQYF	TGTGCCAGTACCTACGAAGGGACTGGGACTGAGGTGCAGTACTTC
TRBV28	few	TRBD2	TRBJ2-1	CASSLLAGHSNEQFF	TGTGCCAGCAGTTTATTAGCGGGCCATTCCAATGAGCAGTTCTTC
TRBV28	.	.	TRBJ2-5	CASTLPGGPQETQYF	TGTGCCAGCACCTTACCAGGGGGGCCCCAAGAGACCCAGTACTTC
TRBV7-2	few	.	TRBJ2-7	CASSLKAYPGDYEQYF	TGTGCCAGCAGCTTAAAGGCCTACCCCGGGGACTACGAGCAGTACTTC
TRBV24-1	few	.	TRBJ2-1	CATSDFVSYNEQFF	TGTGCCACCAGTGATTTCGTCTCCTACAATGAGCAGTTCTTC
TRBV7-8	.	TRBD1	TRBJ1-4	CASSLRTGRGEKLFF	TGTGCCAGCAGCCTGAGGACAGGGAGGGGTGAAAAACTGTTTTTT
TRBV10-3	few	.	TRBJ2-7	CASKTGTFYEQYF	TGTGCCTCAAAAACAGGGACTTTCTACGAGCAGTACTTC
TRBV2	.	.	TRBJ1-2	CASVRLQDAYYGYTF	TGTGCCAGCGTAAGGCTACAGGACGCATACTATGGCTACACCTTC
TRBV28	.	.	TRBJ2-7	CASTLRGGRFEQYF	TGTGCCAGCACCCTAAGGGGGGGCCGGTTTGAGCAGTACTTC
TRBV10-3	.	.	TRBJ2-3	CAISESANSGDTQYF	TGTGCCATCAGTGAGTCGGCAAACTCGGGGGATACGCAGTATTTT
TRBV5-1	few	.	TRBJ2-1	CASRMNRLSYNEQFF	TGCGCCAGCAGAATGAACAGGCTCTCCTACAATGAGCAGTTCTTC
TRBV2	few	TRBD2	TRBJ2-3	CASRGTTGSSDTQYF	TGTGCCAGCCGGGGGACTACAGGTAGTTCAGATACGCAGTATTTT
TRBV6-2/TRBV6-3	.	.	TRBJ2-5	CASSYILEAGTQYF	TGTGCCAGCAGTTACATACTAGAAGCGGGGACCCAGTACTTC
TRBV25-1	few	.	TRBJ2-1	CASTPLGDVYNEQFF	TGTGCCAGCACCCCTCTAGGTGATGTCTACAATGAGCAGTTCTTC
TRBV3-1	.	.	TRBJ2-5	CASSPGTRQETQYF	TGTGCCAGCAGCCCTGGGACCAGACAAGAGACCCAGTACTTC
TRBV5-1	many	TRBD1	TRBJ2-7	CASSLVGTVISYEQYF	TGCGCCAGCAGCTTGGTTGGGACAGTGATCTCCTACGAGCAGTACTTC
TRBV6-1	once	.	TRBJ2-7	CASSVWFSYEQYF	TGTGCCAGCAGTGTCTGGTTTTCCTACGAGCAGTACTTC
TRBV5-1	.	.	TRBJ2-7	CASSSEASAPHYEQYF	TGCGCCAGCAGCTCGGAGGCGTCGGCTCCTCACTACGAGCAGTACTTC
TRBV10-3	.	.	TRBJ2-7	CAIRRLDYNEQYF	TGTGCCATCAGGAGGTTAGACTACAATGAGCAGTACTTC
TRBV7-9	few	.	TRBJ2-7	CASSLVGSFLYEQYF	TGTGCCAGCAGCTTAGTAGGCAGTTTTCTCTACGAGCAGTACTTC
TRBV11-2	.	TRBD2	TRBJ2-5	CASSAERAGGYNEQYF	TGTGCCAGCAGCGCGGAGCGAGCGGGGGGGTACAATGAGCAGTACTTC
TRBV7-9	few	.	TRBJ2-1	CASSPAGRYNEQFF	TGTGCCAGCAGCCCAGCCGGGCGCTACAATGAGCAGTTCTTC
TRBV11-2	few	TRBD2	TRBJ2-7	CASSKGGLAGSTYEQYF	TGTGCCAGCAGCAAAGGGGGGTTAGCGGGGTCAACCTACGAGCAGTACTTC
TRBV7-8	.	.	TRBJ2-7	CASSLGRLRPKDEQYF	TGTGCCAGCAGCTTAGGTCGTCTGCGGCCGAAGGACGAGCAGTACTTC
TRBV20-1	.	TRBD2	TRBJ2-3	CSAGLAGGNTQYF	TGCAGTGCGGGACTAGCGGGGGGAAATACGCAGTATTTT
TRBV7-9	few	TRBD2	TRBJ2-1	CASSLAGLAGEYEQFF	TGTGCCAGCAGCTTAGCGGGACTAGCGGGAGAATATGAGCAGTTCTTC
TRBV11-2	few	.	TRBJ2-2	CASSLDLGAGELFF	TGTGCCAGCAGCTTAGATCTGGGGGCCGGGGAGCTGTTTTTT
TRBV9	.	TRBD2	TRBJ2-3	CASSAGRLAGAPPYF	TGTGCCAGCAGCGCCGGTCGACTAGCGGGAGCGCCCCCGTATTTT
TRBV28	few	TRBD2	TRBJ2-7	CASTKAGGTYEQYF	TGTGCCAGTACTAAAGCGGGAGGAACCTACGAGCAGTACTTC
TRBV19	.	.	TRBJ1-2	CASRRGRIYGYTF	TGTGCCAGTAGAAGGGGCCGGATCTATGGCTACACCTTC
TRBV25-1	.	.	TRBJ2-7	CASSEDSGAPYEQYF	TGTGCCAGCAGTGAAGACAGCGGTGCTCCCTACGAGCAGTACTTC
TRBV20-1	once	.	TRBJ2-7	CSASSGSNNEQYF	TGCAGTGCTAGCAGCGGGTCTAACAATGAGCAGTACTTC
TRBV20-1	few	TRBD1	TRBJ1-2	CSAVPPPGGYGYTF	TGCAGTGCTGTACCACCACCAGGGGGTTATGGCTACACCTTC
TRBV6-1	few	TRBD1	TRBJ2-7	CASSPSRGQGLHEQYF	TGTGCCAGCAGTCCATCTAGGGGACAGGGTTTACACGAGCAGTACTTC
TRBV3-1	.	.	TRBJ2-5	CASSQEIETQYF	TGTGCCAGCAGCCAAGAGATCGAGACCCAGTACTTC
TRBV4-2	few	.	TRBJ2-1	CASSQESLGERSYNEQFF	TGTGCCAGCAGCCAAGAGTCTCTTGGGGAGCGCTCCTACAATGAGCAGTTCTTC
TRBV21-1	.	.	TRBJ2-3	CASSKDQDPRITDTQYF	TGTGCCAGCAGCAAAGATCAGGACCCGAGGATTACAGATACGCAGTATTTT
TRBV2	.	.	TRBJ1-4	CASSEEGISNEKLFF	TGTGCCAGCAGTGAAGAGGGAATTAGTAATGAAAAACTGTTTTTT
TRBV27	few	.	TRBJ2-3	CASSSSVGTDTQYF	TGTGCCAGCAGTTCCTCCGTCGGGACAGATACGCAGTATTTT
TRBV20-1	.	TRBD1	TRBJ2-3	CSAGTGGKDTQYF	TGCAGTGCTGGGACAGGGGGCAAGGATACGCAGTATTTT
TRBV21-1	.	.	TRBJ1-6	CASAGQGGVWDSPLHF	TGTGCCAGCGCCGGACAGGGAGGGGTATGGGATTCACCCCTCCACTTT
TRBV11-2	.	.	TRBJ1-1	CASSLVGGGGNTEAFF	TGTGCCAGCAGCTTAGTTGGGGGGGGTGGAAACACTGAAGCTTTCTTT
TRBV4-2	.	.	TRBJ2-1	CASSQDILVGSYNEQFF	TGTGCCAGCAGCCAAGATATCTTGGTAGGCTCCTACAATGAGCAGTTCTTC
TRBV11-2	.	.	TRBJ1-4	CASSLFVTPGSGEKLFF	TGTGCCAGCAGCTTATTCGTTACCCCTGGGAGCGGTGAAAAACTGTTTTTT